The T cell receptor (beta chain) described here comes from a study of cytomegalovirus exposure and HLA in healthy donors. CDR3 length equals 13 residues. The germline V gene has CDR1 MNHEY and CDR2 SVGAGI. The ends lost 6 bases at V and 5 bases at J; junction bases unmatched: 5. This clone has just a few counts. 60 Vbeta and 13 Jbeta primers were used in PCR. The assay was immunoSEQ multiplex PCR, and TCRdb's table has in-frame clones only and misses some. The table records 100,000 to 150,000 clones, about 80% of them present only once. The chain employs TRBV6-5 and TRBJ2-7, with 9 bases matching TRBD1. Sequenced: PBMCs. The source of this sequence is a man under 40 in good health and CMV-seropositive. The CDR3 nucleotides read TGTGCCAGCAGGAACACAGGGGGCAACGAGCAGTACTTC. Encoded protein: CASRNTGGNEQYF.